This T cell receptor (beta chain) was identified during a study of blood T cell repertoires in COVID-19. Germline V gives CDR1 SQVTM, CDR2 ANQGSEA. The CDR3 has 13 amino acids. J gave up 3 bases and V 2 bases, and 4 bases lay outside the gene matches. In this sample, this clone turned up a few times. The sample carries other DNA sequences with the same CDR3. Generated by immunoSEQ multiplex PCR, the TCRdb table keeps only in-frame clones and is missing some. The table shows 200,000 to 300,000 clones, with 85% to 90% occurring only once. This chain connects TRBV29-1 to TRBJ2-7; TRBD1 matches 7 bases. The source is a woman aged 55-69 years with COVID-19, enrolled during active disease. The sample taken for sequencing was peripheral blood. The DNA for the CDR3 is TGCAGCGTTGAAAGGGACAGCGGCTACGAGCAGTACTTC. Protein: CSVERDSGYEQYF.